This T cell receptor beta chain was sequenced during a study of blood T cell repertoires in COVID-19. About the research overall: The origin of the acute and convalescent COVID-19 samples was the United States, Italy and Spain.

After removal of 8 bases from V and 6 bases from J, the junction contained 7 bases not matched to a gene. Germline V CDR1 and CDR2: SNHLY, FYNNEI. The CDR3 sequence is 13 residues long. Methods used by the authors: The authors estimated nucleated cell counts from reference gene primer amplification. Profiled with immunoSEQ multiplex PCR; TCRdb holds only in-frame clones, not every one. That table gives V, J and clone size, and the DNA gave D and trimming. The sample contains 380,000 or so clones, around 87% of which appear only once. Cohorts were assigned according to the clinical history that participants reported.

The TCR comes from a man between 25 and 39 years old who had recovered from COVID-19. J is TRBJ1-2 and V is TRBV2, with 9 bases identical to TRBD1. The sequenced material came from PBMCs or T cells enriched from blood (not recorded which). The CDR3 nucleotides are TGTGCCAGCCAACAACAGGGGGCAAATGGCTACACCTTC. Translation gives CASQQQGANGYTF.